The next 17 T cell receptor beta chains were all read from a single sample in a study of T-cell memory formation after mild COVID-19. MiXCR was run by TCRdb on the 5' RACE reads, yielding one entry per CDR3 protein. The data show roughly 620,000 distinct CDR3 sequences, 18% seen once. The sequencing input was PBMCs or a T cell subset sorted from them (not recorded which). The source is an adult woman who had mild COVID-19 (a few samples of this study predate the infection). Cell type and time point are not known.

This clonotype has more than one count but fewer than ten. DNA for the CDR3: TGTGCCACCAGCCTTGGGGGAATGACAGGGCGTAGCTATGGCTACACCTTC. Protein product: CATSLGGMTGRSYGYTF. V usage is TRBV15 and J usage is TRBJ1-2; TRBD1 matches at 7 bases. With V trimmed by 5 bases and J by 4 bases, 16 bases remained unmatched. Germline lookup yields CDR1 LNHNV and CDR2 YYDKDF (reference sequence). The CDR3 runs to 17 residues.

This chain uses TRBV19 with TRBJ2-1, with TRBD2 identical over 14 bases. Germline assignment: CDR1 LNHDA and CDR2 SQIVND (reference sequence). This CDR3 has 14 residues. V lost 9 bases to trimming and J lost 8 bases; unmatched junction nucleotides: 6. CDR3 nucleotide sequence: TGTGCCAGCCGACTAGCGGGAGGGTTGGATGAGCAGTTCTTC. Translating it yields CASRLAGGLDEQFF.

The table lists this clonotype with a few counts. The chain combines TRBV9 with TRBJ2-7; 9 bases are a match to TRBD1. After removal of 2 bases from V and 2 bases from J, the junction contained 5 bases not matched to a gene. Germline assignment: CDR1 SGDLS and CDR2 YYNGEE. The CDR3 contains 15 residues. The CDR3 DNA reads TGTGCCAGCAGCGTGGGGACAGGGAGCACCTACGAGCAGTACTTC. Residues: CASSVGTGSTYEQYF.

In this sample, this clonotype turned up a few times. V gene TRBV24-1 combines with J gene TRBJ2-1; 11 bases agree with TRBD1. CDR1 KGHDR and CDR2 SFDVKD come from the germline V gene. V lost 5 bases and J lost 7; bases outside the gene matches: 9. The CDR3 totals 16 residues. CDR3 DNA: TGTGCCACCAGTGTCCCCCTCGGGACAGGGGGAAATGAGCAGTTCTTC. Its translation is CATSVPLGTGGNEQFF.

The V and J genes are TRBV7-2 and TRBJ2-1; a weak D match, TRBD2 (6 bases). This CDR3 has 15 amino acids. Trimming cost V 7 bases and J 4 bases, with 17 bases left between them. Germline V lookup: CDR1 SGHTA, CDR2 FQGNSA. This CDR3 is CASNPGGIGYNEQFF. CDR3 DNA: TGTGCCAGCAACCCTGGCGGGATCGGGTACAATGAGCAGTTCTTC.

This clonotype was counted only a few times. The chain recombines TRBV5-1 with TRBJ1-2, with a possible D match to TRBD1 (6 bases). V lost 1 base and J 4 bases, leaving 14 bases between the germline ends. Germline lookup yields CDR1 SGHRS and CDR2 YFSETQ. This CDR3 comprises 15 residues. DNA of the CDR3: TGCGCCAGCAGCTTGTGGCGGGGGGCAAGCTATGGCTACACCTTC. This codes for CASSLWRGASYGYTF.

The CDR3 DNA reads as TGTGCCAGCAGCTTAAAGGGTTCCCAAGAGACCCAGTACTTC. It translates to CASSLKGSQETQYF. The chain has TRBV7-9 and TRBJ2-5; D call uncertain. Germline lookup yields CDR1 SEHNR and CDR2 FQNEAQ (reference sequence). V was trimmed by 2 bases and J by 1 base, leaving 8 bases between them. CDR3 length: 14 residues. Full variable domain (remainder filled in from reference TRBV7-9 and TRBJ2-5): DTGVSQNPRHKITKRGQNVTFRCDPISEHNRLYWYRQTLGQGPEFLTYFQNEAQLEKSRLLSDRFSAERPKGSFSTLEIQRTEQGDSAMYLCASSLKGSQETQYFGPGTRLLVL.

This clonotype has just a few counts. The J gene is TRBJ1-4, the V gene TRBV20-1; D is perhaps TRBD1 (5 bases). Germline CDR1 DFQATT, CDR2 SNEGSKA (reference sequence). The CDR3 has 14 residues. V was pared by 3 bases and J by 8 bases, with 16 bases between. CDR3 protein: CSASQQRGYEKLFF. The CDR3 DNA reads TGCAGTGCTAGTCAACAAAGGGGTTACGAAAAACTGTTTTTT.

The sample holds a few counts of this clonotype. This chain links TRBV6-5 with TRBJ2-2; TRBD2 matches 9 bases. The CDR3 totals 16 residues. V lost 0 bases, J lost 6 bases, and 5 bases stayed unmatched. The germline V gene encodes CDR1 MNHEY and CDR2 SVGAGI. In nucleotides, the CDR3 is TGTGCCAGCAGTTACTCGCGGGAGGGGGGGCCCGGGGAGCTGTTTTTT. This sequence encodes CASSYSREGGPGELFF.

This CDR3 reads CASSFSGLAGGTQYF. CDR3 in DNA: TGTGCCAGCAGCTTTTCAGGACTAGCGGGAGGGACGCAGTACTTC. The chain recombines TRBV7-2 with TRBJ2-7, with 15 bases lining up with TRBD2. Trimming took 3 bases from V and 9 from J; bases not matched to a gene: 6. Germline V gene lookup returns CDR1 SGHTA and CDR2 FQGNSA. There are 15 residues in the CDR3.

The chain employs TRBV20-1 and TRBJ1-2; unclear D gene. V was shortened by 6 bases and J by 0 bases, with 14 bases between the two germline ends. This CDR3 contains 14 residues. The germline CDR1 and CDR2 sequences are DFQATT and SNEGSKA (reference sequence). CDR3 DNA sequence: TGCAGTGCCCCCAGGAGTGATTCTAACTATGGCTACACCTTC. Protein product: CSAPRSDSNYGYTF.

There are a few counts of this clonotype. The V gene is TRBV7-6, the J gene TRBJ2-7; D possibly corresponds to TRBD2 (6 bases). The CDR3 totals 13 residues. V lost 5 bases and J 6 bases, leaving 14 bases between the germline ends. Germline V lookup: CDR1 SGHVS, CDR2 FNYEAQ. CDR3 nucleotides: TGTGCCAGCAGCGTATGGCGGGGATTCGAGCAGTACTTC. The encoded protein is CASSVWRGFEQYF.

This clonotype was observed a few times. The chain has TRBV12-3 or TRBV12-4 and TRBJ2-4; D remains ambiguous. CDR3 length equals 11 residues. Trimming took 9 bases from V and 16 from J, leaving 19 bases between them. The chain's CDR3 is CASASRGYPYF. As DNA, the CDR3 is TGTGCCAGTGCTTCCCGAGGATACCCATACTTC.

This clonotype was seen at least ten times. Here the CDR3 DNA reads TGCGCCAGCAGCTTGGTCCCCACAGATACGCAGTATTTT. Protein: CASSLVPTDTQYF. V gene TRBV5-1 combines with J gene TRBJ2-3, with D unresolved. This CDR3 contains 13 residues. CDR1 is SGHRS and CDR2 is YFSETQ in the germline V gene. V gave up 0 bases and J gave up 2 bases, with 4 bases separating them.

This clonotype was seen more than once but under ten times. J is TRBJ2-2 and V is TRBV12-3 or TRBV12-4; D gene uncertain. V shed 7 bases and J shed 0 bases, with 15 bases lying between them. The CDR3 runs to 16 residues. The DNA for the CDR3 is TGTGCCAGCATCCCAGACACGTTCGCGAACACCGGGGAGCTGTTTTTT. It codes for CASIPDTFANTGELFF.

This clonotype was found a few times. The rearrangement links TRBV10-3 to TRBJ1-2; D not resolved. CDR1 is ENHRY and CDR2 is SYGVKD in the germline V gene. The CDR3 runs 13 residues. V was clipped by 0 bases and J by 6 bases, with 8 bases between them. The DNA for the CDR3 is TGTGCCATCAGTGAGTCACCTGACGATGGCTACACCTTC. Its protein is CAISESPDDGYTF.

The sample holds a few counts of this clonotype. CDR3: CASSPSLSADTQYF. In nucleotides, the CDR3 is TGCGCCAGCAGTCCATCCCTCTCAGCAGATACGCAGTATTTT. The V call is TRBV5-1, the J call TRBJ2-3, with D uncertain. Germline CDR1 is SGHRS and CDR2 is YFSETQ. Trimming removed 5 bases at V and 4 bases at J, with 14 bases between. The CDR3 is 14 residues long.